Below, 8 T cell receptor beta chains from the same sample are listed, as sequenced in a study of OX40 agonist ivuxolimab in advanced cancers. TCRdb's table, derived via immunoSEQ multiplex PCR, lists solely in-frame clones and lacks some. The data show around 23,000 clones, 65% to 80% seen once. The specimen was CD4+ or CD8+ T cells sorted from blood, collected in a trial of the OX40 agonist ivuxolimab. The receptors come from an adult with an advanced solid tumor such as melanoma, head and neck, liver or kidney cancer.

The CDR3 DNA follows: TGTGCCAGCAGCTTAGCCCGGGGGGGCACAGATACGCAGTATTTT. Residues: CASSLARGGTDTQYF. This rearrangement joins TRBV7-2 to TRBJ2-3, with 7 positions matching TRBD2. Germline V gene data show CDR1 as SGHTA and CDR2 as FQGNSA. CDR3 length equals 15 residues. Trimming at V came to 0 bases and at J to 1 base, leaving 1 base not matched to a gene.

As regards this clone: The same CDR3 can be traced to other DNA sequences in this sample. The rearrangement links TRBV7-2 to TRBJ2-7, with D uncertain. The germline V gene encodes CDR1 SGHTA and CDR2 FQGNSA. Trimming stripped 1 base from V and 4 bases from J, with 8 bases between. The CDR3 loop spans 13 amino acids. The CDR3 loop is CASSLVQSYEQYF. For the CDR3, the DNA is TGTGCCAGCAGCTTAGTCCAGAGTTACGAGCAGTACTTC.

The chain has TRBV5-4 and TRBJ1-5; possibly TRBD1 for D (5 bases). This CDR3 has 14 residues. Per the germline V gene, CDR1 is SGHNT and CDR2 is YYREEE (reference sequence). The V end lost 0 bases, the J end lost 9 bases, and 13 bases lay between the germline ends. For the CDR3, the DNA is TGTGCCAGCAGCTTGGACGTCGGACAACGGCCCCAGCATTTT. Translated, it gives CASSLDVGQRPQHF.

The CDR3 region is CASSWEDSHYGYTF. As DNA, the CDR3 is TGTGCCAGCAGCTGGGAGGACAGCCACTATGGCTACACCTTC. The chain has TRBV7-9 and TRBJ1-2; possible D gene TRBD1, 6 bases. V was trimmed by 4 bases and J by 3 bases, leaving 12 bases between them. Germline-derived CDR1 and CDR2 are SEHNR and FQNEAQ (reference sequence). The CDR3 totals 14 residues.

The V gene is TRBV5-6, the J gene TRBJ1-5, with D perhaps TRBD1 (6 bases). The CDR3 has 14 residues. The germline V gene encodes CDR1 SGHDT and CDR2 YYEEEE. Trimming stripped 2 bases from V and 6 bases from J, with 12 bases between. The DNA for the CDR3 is TGTGCCAGCAGCTTCGGCAGGGGAAGTCAGCCCCAGCATTTT. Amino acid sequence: CASSFGRGSQPQHF.

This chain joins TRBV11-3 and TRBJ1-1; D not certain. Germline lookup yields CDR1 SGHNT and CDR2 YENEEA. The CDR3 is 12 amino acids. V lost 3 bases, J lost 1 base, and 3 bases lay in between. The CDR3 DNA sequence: TGTGCCAGCAGCTTCCCGAACACTGAAGCTTTCTTT. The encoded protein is CASSFPNTEAFF.

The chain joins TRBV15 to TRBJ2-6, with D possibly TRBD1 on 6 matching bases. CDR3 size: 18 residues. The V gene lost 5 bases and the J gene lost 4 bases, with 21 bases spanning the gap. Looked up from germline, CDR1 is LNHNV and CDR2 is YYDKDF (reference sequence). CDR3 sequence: CATSLPTAGASGANVLTF. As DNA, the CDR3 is TGTGCCACCAGCCTACCAACTGCAGGGGCTTCGGGGGCCAACGTCCTGACTTTC.

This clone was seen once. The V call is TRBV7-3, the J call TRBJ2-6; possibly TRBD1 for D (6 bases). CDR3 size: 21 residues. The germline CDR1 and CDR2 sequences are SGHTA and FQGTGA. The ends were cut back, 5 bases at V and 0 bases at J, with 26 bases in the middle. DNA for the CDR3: TGTGCCAGCAGCGCCCAAAGCCTCCCCGGCACAGGGTCCTCTGGGGCCAACGTCCTGACTTTC. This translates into CASSAQSLPGTGSSGANVLTF.